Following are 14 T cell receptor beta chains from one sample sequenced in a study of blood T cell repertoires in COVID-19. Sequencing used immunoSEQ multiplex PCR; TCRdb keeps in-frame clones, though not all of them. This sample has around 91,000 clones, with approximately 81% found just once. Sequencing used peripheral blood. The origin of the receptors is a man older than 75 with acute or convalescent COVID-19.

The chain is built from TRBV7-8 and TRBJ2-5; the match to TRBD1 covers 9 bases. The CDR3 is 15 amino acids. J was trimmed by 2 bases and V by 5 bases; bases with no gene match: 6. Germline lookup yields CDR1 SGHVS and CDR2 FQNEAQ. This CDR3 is CASSLQGAWQETQYF. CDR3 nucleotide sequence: TGTGCCAGCAGCCTACAGGGGGCATGGCAAGAGACCCAGTACTTC.

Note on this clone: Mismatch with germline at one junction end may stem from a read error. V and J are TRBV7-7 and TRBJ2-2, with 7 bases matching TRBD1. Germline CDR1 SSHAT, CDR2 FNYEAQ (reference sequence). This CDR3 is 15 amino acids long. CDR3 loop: CASSPVRQGGGELFF. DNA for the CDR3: TGTGCTAGCAGCCCGGTTCGACAGGGTGGCGGGGAGCTGTTTTTT.

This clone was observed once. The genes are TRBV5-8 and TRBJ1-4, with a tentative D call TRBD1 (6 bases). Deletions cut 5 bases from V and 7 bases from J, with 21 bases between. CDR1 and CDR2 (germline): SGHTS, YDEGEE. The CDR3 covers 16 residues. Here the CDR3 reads CASRANSRGKGEKLFF. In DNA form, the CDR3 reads TGTGCCAGCAGAGCAAACTCCAGGGGAAAAGGTGAAAAACTGTTTTTT.

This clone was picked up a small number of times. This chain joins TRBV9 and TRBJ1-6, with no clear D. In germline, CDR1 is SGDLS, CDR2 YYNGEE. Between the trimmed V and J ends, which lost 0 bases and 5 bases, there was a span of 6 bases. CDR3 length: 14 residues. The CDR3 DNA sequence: TGTGCCAGCAGCGTAGTGGCAGATAATTCACCCCTCCACTTT. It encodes CASSVVADNSPLHF. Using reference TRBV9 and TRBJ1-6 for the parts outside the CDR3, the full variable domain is DSGVTQTPKHLITATGQRVTLRCSPRSGDLSVYWYQQSLDQGLQFLIQYYNGEERAKGNILERFSAQQFPDLHSELNLSSLELGDSALYFCASSVVADNSPLHFGNGTRLTVT.

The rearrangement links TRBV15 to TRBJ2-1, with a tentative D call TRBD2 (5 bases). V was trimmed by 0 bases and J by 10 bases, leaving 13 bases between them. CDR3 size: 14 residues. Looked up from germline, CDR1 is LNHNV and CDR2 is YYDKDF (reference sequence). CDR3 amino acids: CATSRDEGVGEQFF. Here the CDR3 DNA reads TGTGCCACCAGCAGAGATGAGGGAGTGGGCGAGCAGTTCTTC.

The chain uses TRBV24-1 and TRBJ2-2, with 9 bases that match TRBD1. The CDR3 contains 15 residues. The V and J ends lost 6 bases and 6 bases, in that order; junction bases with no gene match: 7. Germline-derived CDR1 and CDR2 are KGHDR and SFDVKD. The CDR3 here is CATSYRGLGAGELFF. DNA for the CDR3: TGTGCCACCAGTTACAGGGGGCTTGGAGCCGGGGAGCTGTTTTTT.

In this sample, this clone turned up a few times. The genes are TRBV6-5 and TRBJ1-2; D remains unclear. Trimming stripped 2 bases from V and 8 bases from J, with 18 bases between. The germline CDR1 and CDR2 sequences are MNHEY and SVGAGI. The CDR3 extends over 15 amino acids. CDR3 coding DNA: TGTGCCAGCAGTTACAGACCGGCTTGGGCTATGGGCTACACCTTC. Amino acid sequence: CASSYRPAWAMGYTF.

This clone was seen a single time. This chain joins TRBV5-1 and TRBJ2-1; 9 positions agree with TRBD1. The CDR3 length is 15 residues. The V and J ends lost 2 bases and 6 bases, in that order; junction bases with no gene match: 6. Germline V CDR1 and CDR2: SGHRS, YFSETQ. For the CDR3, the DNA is TGCGCCAGCAGCTTACCGGGACAGGGTGCCAATGAGCAGTTCTTC. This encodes CASSLPGQGANEQFF.

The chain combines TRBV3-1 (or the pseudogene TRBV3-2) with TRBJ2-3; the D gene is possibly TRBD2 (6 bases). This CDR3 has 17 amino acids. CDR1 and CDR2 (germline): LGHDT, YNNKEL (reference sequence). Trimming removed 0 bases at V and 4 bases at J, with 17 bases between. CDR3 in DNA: TGTGCCAGCAGCCAAGATTTTGTTTACGGGAGACCAGATACGCAGTATTTT. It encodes CASSQDFVYGRPDTQYF.

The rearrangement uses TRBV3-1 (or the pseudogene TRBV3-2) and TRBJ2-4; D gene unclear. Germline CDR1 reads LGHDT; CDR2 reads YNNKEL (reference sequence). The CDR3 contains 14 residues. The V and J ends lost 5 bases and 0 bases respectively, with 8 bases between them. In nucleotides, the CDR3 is TGTGCCAGCAGCTTCCAGGTAGCCAAAAACATTCAGTACTTC. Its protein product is CASSFQVAKNIQYF.

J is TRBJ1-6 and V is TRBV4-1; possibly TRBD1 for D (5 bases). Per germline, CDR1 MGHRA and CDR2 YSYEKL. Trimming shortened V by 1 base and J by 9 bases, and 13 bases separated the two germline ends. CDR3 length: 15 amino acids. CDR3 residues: CASSQVQGGSSPLHF. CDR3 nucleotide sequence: TGCGCCAGCAGCCAAGTGCAGGGCGGTAGTTCACCCCTCCACTTT.

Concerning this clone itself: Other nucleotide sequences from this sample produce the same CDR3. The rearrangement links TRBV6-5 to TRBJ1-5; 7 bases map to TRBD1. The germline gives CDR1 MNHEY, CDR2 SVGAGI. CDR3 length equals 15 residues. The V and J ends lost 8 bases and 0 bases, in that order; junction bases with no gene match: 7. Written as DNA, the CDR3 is TGTGCCAGCCGTTCGGACAGGAATAGCAATCAGCCCCAGCATTTT. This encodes CASRSDRNSNQPQHF.

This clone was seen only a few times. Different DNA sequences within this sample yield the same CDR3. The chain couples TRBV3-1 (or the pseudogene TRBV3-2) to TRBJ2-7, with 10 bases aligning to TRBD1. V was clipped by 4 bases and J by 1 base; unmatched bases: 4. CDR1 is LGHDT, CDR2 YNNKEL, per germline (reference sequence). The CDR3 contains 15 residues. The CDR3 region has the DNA TGTGCCAGCAGCCGGGGACAGGGGCTTTCCTACGAGCAGTACTTC. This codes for CASSRGQGLSYEQYF.

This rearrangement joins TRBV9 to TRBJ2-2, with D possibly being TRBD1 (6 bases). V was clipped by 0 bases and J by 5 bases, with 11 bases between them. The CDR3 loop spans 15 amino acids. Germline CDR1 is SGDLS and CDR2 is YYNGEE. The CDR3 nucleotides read TGTGCCAGCAGCGTAGAAGGGGGTTGGACCGGGGAGCTGTTTTTT. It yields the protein CASSVEGGWTGELFF. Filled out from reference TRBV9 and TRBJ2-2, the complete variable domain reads DSGVTQTPKHLITATGQRVTLRCSPRSGDLSVYWYQQSLDQGLQFLIQYYNGEERAKGNILERFSAQQFPDLHSELNLSSLELGDSALYFCASSVEGGWTGELFFGEGSRLTVL.